These 22 T cell receptor beta chains share one sample of origin, sequenced in a study of CD8 T cells in Susac syndrome. The authors reverse transcribed about 0.5 to 1 ug RNA with random hexamers. TCRdb re-derived calls from the immunoSEQ multiplex PCR reads in MiXCR, one entry per CDR3 protein. The repertoire holds around 190,000 distinct CDR3 sequences, with about 94% as singletons. The material sequenced was CD4+ T cells from PBMCs. These receptors came from a human donor in good health.

The V gene is TRBV7-2, the J gene TRBJ2-1; a possible D gene is TRBD2 (6 bases). The V end was cut by 3 bases, the J end by 4 bases, with 10 bases between. Germline CDR1 and CDR2: SGHTA and FQGNSA. The CDR3 extends over 14 amino acids. The CDR3 region has the DNA TGTGCCAGCAGCTTGACGGGGGTGTACAATGAGCAGTTCTTC. Encoded protein: CASSLTGVYNEQFF.

The J gene is TRBJ2-1, the V gene TRBV3-1; tentative D call: TRBD2 (6 bases). Trimming removed 3 bases from V and 6 bases from J, with 12 bases in between. Germline assignment: CDR1 LGHDT and CDR2 YNNKEL (reference sequence). The CDR3 is 14 amino acids. The CDR3 loop is CASSQRGRVNEQFF. CDR3 DNA: TGTGCCAGCAGCCAGCGGGGACGAGTCAATGAGCAGTTCTTC.

The V call is TRBV10-3, the J call TRBJ2-4; D is possibly TRBD1 (6 bases). V lost 8 bases, J lost 0 bases, and 11 bases lay in between. The CDR3 runs to 14 residues. CDR1 is ENHRY and CDR2 is SYGVKD in the germline V gene. CDR3 region: CAIRTVLAKNIQYF. CDR3 sequence (DNA): TGTGCCATCCGGACAGTTCTAGCCAAAAACATTCAGTACTTC.

J is TRBJ1-2 and V is TRBV7-3; 12 nucleotides line up with TRBD1. The CDR3 extends over 15 amino acids. The V gene's germline CDR1 is SGHTA and CDR2 FQGTGA. The junction had 3 bases not matched to a gene; V was cut back by 5 bases and J by 2 bases. The CDR3 bases are TGTGCCAGCAGCCCCGGGACAGGGGGCAACTATGGCTACACCTTC. Translation: CASSPGTGGNYGYTF.

The chain carries TRBV11-1 and TRBJ2-1; D call uncertain. This CDR3 has 11 amino acids. Looked up from germline, CDR1 is SGHAT and CDR2 is FQDESV (reference sequence). Trimming pared 4 bases from V and 15 bases from J, leaving 13 bases between. CDR3 coding DNA: TGTGCCAGCAGCTCAACTATGACGACGTTCTTC. It specifies CASSSTMTTFF.

This clonotype was observed a single time. The chain links TRBV11-1 to TRBJ1-1, with D perhaps matching TRBD1 (5 bases). V dropped 5 bases and J dropped 4 bases, with 11 bases sitting between them. Germline V gives CDR1 SGHAT, CDR2 FQDESV (reference sequence). CDR3 length: 13 amino acids. CDR3: CASSHPGGTEAFF. The CDR3 bases are TGTGCCAGCAGCCACCCCGGGGGCACTGAAGCTTTCTTT.

The rearrangement uses TRBV5-1 and TRBJ2-1, with a weak D call TRBD1 (5 bases). There are 15 residues in the CDR3. Germline-derived CDR1 and CDR2 are SGHRS and YFSETQ. Trimming pared 4 bases from V and 5 bases from J, leaving 16 bases between. CDR3 sequence: CASSRNTQGNNEQFF. The CDR3 nucleotides read TGCGCCAGCAGCCGTAATACCCAGGGAAACAATGAGCAGTTCTTC.

V usage is TRBV11-2 and J usage is TRBJ2-2; D call uncertain. The V gene's germline CDR1 is SGHAT and CDR2 FQNNGV. This CDR3 is built from 17 residues. V shed 5 bases and J shed 0 bases, with 16 bases lying between them. The chain's CDR3 is CASSTPPHRANTGELFF. The CDR3 region has the DNA TGTGCCAGCAGCACTCCCCCTCACAGAGCGAACACCGGGGAGCTGTTTTTT.

The table lists this clonotype with a count of one. The CDR3 DNA reads TGTGCCAGCAGTGAAGATGGACGGCGTTTTAGGAGCTCCTACGAGCAGTACTTC. Translation: CASSEDGRRFRSSYEQYF. This chain connects TRBV2 to TRBJ2-7; D ambiguous. Trimming stripped 1 base from V and 0 bases from J, with 19 bases between. Germline V CDR1 and CDR2: SNHLY, FYNNEI. The CDR3 extends over 18 amino acids.

A few counts support this clonotype. The chain uses TRBV3-1 and TRBJ1-5; D is undetermined. Per the germline V gene, CDR1 is LGHDT and CDR2 is YNNKEL (reference sequence). The CDR3 consists of 14 residues. The V end was cut by 0 bases, the J end by 5 bases, with 8 bases between. The CDR3 DNA follows: TGTGCCAGCAGCCAAGATTTGGGTTATCAGCCCCAGCATTTT. It codes for CASSQDLGYQPQHF.

The chain has TRBV27 and TRBJ2-3; D not resolved. CDR3 length equals 15 residues. Trimming shortened V by 8 bases and J by 0 bases, and 15 bases separated the two germline ends. Germline loops: CDR1 MNHEY, CDR2 SMNVEV (reference sequence). CDR3 DNA: TGTGCCAGCCGAGTTTGGCGAGATAGCACAGATACGCAGTATTTT. Its translation: CASRVWRDSTDTQYF.

In nucleotides, the CDR3 is TGTGCCAGCACCTTTCGGGGCAGCGCGGTGAACAATGAGCAGTTCTTC. Encoded protein: CASTFRGSAVNNEQFF. This chain connects TRBV7-8 to TRBJ2-1; possibly TRBD1 or TRBD2 for D (5 bases each). The germline V gene has CDR1 SGHVS and CDR2 FQNEAQ. V was shortened by 7 bases and J by 5 bases, with 21 bases between the two germline ends. This CDR3 comprises 16 residues.

The V gene is TRBV7-9, the J gene TRBJ1-4, with D perhaps TRBD1 (6 bases). Germline CDR1 and CDR2: SEHNR and FQNEAQ (reference sequence). This CDR3 is 15 amino acids long. V gave up 5 bases and J gave up 5 bases, with 15 bases separating them. Here the CDR3 reads CASSRSGGSNEKLFF. The DNA for the CDR3 is TGTGCCAGCAGCCGGAGTGGGGGCTCAAATGAAAAACTGTTTTTT.

This CDR3 is CASRSGDLQPAYEQYF. Here the CDR3 DNA reads TGCGCCAGCAGATCAGGTGACCTCCAACCTGCCTACGAGCAGTACTTC. The V call is TRBV23-1, the J call TRBJ2-7; no firm D call. Being an ORF, TRBV23-1 has a function that is uncertain. V gave up 6 bases and J gave up 2 bases, with 20 bases separating them. CDR3 length equals 16 residues.

The V gene is TRBV11-2, the J gene TRBJ1-1; D remains ambiguous. Germline V gene sequence: CDR1 SGHAT, CDR2 FQNNGV. The ends were cut back, 0 bases at V and 2 bases at J, with 10 bases in the middle. The CDR3 spans 15 residues. This CDR3 is CASSLDRAANTEAFF. The CDR3, as DNA: TGTGCCAGCAGCTTAGATCGGGCAGCCAACACTGAAGCTTTCTTT.

This clonotype has just a few counts. The CDR3 sequence: CASRTSGGTDTQYF. In nucleotides, the CDR3 is TGTGCCAGCAGAACTAGCGGGGGCACAGATACGCAGTATTTT. The J gene is TRBJ2-3, the V gene TRBV5-4, with TRBD2 identical over 10 bases. CDR1 and CDR2 (germline): SGHNT, YYREEE (reference sequence). The CDR3 runs 14 residues. Trimming cost V 5 bases and J 1 base; bases outside gene matches: 1.

The V call is TRBV19, the J call TRBJ2-3; D might be TRBD1 (6 bases). V was trimmed by 10 bases and J by 5 bases, leaving 10 bases between them. Germline CDR1 is LNHDA and CDR2 is SQIVND (reference sequence). This CDR3 comprises 11 residues. For the CDR3, the DNA is TGTGCCACCCAGGGGAGAGATACGCAGTATTTT. Residues: CATQGRDTQYF.

V and J are TRBV19 and TRBJ2-7, with TRBD2 matching over 7 bases. CDR1 and CDR2 from the germline V gene are LNHDA and SQIVND (reference sequence). J was trimmed by 4 bases and V by 4 bases; bases with no gene match: 4. The CDR3 is 13 residues long. This chain's CDR3 is CASSTGGGYEQYF. For the CDR3, the DNA is TGTGCCAGTAGTACGGGAGGAGGGTACGAGCAGTACTTC.

The V and J genes are TRBV7-9 and TRBJ2-1, with TRBD2 matching 13 bases. Germline CDR1 SEHNR, CDR2 FQNEAQ (reference sequence). This CDR3 contains 16 residues. The V gene end was trimmed by 5 bases and the J gene end by 9 bases; junction bases not matched to a gene: 10. The CDR3 reads CASSLGLAGDVREQFF. In DNA form, the CDR3 reads TGTGCCAGCAGCCTTGGACTAGCGGGGGACGTCCGTGAGCAGTTCTTC.

The chain links TRBV10-1 to TRBJ2-1, with 7 bases identical to TRBD1. The germline V gene encodes CDR1 WNHNN and CDR2 SYGVQD (reference sequence). V lost 6 bases and J lost 14; bases outside the gene matches: 7. This CDR3 has 11 residues. The CDR3 reads CASSLQGIKFF. For the CDR3, the DNA is TGCGCCAGCAGCCTACAGGGGATCAAGTTCTTC.

The chain recombines TRBV21-1 with TRBJ2-6. TRBV21-1 is shown as a pseudogene. The CDR3 has 18 amino acids. The CDR3, as DNA: TGTGCCAGCAGCCGCTCAATACCCAACTACTCTGGGGCCAACGTCCTGACTTTC. This sequence encodes CASSRSIPNYSGANVLTF.

The rearrangement uses TRBV6-4 and TRBJ2-2; 11 nucleotides line up with TRBD1. The germline gives CDR1 MRHNA, CDR2 SNTAGT. The trim removed 6 bases at V and 3 bases at J, leaving 9 bases unmatched. This CDR3 has 17 residues. This CDR3 reads CASSKRPGQGDTGELFF. CDR3 coding DNA: TGTGCCAGCAGCAAAAGACCGGGACAGGGGGACACCGGGGAGCTGTTTTTT.